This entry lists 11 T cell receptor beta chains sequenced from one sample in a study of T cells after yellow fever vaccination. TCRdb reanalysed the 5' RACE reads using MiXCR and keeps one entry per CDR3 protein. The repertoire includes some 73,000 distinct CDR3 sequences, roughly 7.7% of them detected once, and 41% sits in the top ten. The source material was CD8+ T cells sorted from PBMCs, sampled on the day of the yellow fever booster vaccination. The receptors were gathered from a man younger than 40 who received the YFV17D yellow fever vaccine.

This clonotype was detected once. The CDR3 nucleotides read TGTGCCAGCAGCCGGACCCATGGCGGCACTGAAGCTTTCTTT. Residues: CASSRTHGGTEAFF. This chain uses TRBV5-4 with TRBJ1-1; D not certain. Per germline, CDR1 SGHNT and CDR2 YYREEE (reference sequence). The CDR3 is 14 residues long. The ends were cut back, 4 bases at V and 4 bases at J, with 14 bases in the middle.

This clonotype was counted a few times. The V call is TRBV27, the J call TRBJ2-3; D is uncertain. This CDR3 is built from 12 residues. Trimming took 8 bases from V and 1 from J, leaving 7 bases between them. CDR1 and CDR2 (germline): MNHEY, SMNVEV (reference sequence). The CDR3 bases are TGTGCCAGCCGCGAAGGCACAGATACGCAGTATTTT. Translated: CASREGTDTQYF.

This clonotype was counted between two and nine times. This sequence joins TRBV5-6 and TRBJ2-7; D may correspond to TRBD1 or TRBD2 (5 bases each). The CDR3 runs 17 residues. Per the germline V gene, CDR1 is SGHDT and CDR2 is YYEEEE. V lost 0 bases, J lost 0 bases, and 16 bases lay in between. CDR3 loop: CASSLEVVGASSYEQYF. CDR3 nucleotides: TGTGCCAGCAGCTTGGAAGTTGTCGGGGCCAGCTCCTACGAGCAGTACTTC.

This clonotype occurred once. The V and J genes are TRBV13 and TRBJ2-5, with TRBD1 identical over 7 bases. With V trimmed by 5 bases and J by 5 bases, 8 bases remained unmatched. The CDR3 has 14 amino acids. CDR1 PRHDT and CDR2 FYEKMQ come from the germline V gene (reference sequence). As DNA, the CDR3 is TGTGCCAGCAGCACCCAGGGGGAGCGGGAGACCCAGTACTTC. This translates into CASSTQGERETQYF.

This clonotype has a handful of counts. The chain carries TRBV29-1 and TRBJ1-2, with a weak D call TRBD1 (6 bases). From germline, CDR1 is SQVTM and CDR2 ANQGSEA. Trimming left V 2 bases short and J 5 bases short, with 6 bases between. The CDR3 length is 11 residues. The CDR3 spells CSVERGYGYTF. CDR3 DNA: TGCAGCGTTGAAAGGGGGTATGGCTACACCTTC.

Here the CDR3 reads CASSLHGFTNEKLFF. DNA for the CDR3: TGTGCCAGCAGCTTACACGGGTTCACTAATGAAAAACTGTTTTTT. The chain uses TRBV7-2 and TRBJ1-4; D is undetermined. V was cut by 2 bases and J by 2 bases, with 9 bases left in between. CDR1 and CDR2 (germline): SGHTA, FQGNSA. This CDR3 is 15 amino acids long.

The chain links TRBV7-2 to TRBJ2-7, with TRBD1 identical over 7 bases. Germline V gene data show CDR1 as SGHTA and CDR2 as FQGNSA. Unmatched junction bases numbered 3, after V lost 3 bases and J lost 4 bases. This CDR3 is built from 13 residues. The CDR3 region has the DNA TGTGCCAGCAGCTTTGGACAGGAGTACGAGCAGTACTTC. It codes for CASSFGQEYEQYF.

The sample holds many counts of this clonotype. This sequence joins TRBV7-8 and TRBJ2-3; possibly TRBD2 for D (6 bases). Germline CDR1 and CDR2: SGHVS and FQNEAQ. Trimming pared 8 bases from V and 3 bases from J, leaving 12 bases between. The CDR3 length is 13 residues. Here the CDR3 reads CASSGTSTDTQYF. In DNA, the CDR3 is TGTGCCAGCTCCGGGACTTCTACAGATACGCAGTATTTT.

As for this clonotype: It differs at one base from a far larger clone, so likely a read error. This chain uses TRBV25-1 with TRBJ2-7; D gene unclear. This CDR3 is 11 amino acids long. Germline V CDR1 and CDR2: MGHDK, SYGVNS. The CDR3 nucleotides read TGTTCCAGCAGTGAAGGCTACGAGCAGTACTTC. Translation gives CSSSEGYEQYF.

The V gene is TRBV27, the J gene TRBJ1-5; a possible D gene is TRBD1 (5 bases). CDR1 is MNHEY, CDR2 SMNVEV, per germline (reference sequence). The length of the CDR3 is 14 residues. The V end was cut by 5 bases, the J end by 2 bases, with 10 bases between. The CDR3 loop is CASSPVGGNQPQHF. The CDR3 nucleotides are TGTGCCAGCAGTCCAGTGGGGGGCAATCAGCCCCAGCATTTT.

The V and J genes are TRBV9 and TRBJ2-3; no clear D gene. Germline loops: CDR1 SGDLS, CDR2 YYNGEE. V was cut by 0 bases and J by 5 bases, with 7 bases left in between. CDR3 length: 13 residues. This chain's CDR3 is CASSVELIDTQYF. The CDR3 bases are TGTGCCAGCAGCGTAGAGTTGATAGATACGCAGTATTTT. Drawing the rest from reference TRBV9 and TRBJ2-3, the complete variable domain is DSGVTQTPKHLITATGQRVTLRCSPRSGDLSVYWYQQSLDQGLQFLIQYYNGEERAKGNILERFSAQQFPDLHSELNLSSLELGDSALYFCASSVELIDTQYFGPGTRLTVL.